These 11 T cell receptor beta chains originate from one sample sequenced in a study of blood T cell repertoires in COVID-19. Profiling relied on immunoSEQ multiplex PCR, and the TCRdb table lists in-frame clones only, not all of them. The table has 30,000 to 40,000 clones, around 90% seen once. Material: peripheral blood. The receptors come from a man older than 75 with acute or convalescent COVID-19.

Only one count was recorded for this clone. The chain employs TRBV9 and TRBJ1-1; the D is unclear. The CDR3 covers 15 residues. The germline V and J ends were trimmed by 4 bases and 1 base, with 14 bases remaining between them. The germline gives CDR1 SGDLS, CDR2 YYNGEE. In nucleotides, the CDR3 is TGTGCCAGCAGCCCCCGATCCGCTAAGAACACTGAAGCTTTCTTT. This translates into CASSPRSAKNTEAFF.

The chain carries TRBV3-1 (or the pseudogene TRBV3-2) and TRBJ2-5, with 7 bases that match TRBD2. The ends lost 4 bases at V and 5 bases at J; junction bases unmatched: 13. The CDR3 is made up of 16 amino acids. From germline, CDR1 is LGHDT and CDR2 YNNKEL (reference sequence). Written as DNA, the CDR3 is TGTGCCAGCAGCCCCCACTCTAACGGGGGAGGGGAGACCCAGTACTTC. It codes for CASSPHSNGGGETQYF.

The chain recombines TRBV5-1 with TRBJ1-5; D gene ambiguous. V was trimmed by 0 bases and J by 9 bases, leaving 10 bases between them. The CDR3 spans 13 residues. CDR1 and CDR2 from the germline V gene are SGHRS and YFSETQ. The CDR3 bases are TGCGCCAGCAGCTTGGTCGGGAACCCGCCCCAGCATTTT. It yields the protein CASSLVGNPPQHF.

V and J are TRBV6-1 and TRBJ1-2, with TRBD1 identical over 10 bases. There are 16 residues in the CDR3. J gave up 1 base and V 5 bases, and 7 bases lay outside the gene matches. Per the germline V gene, CDR1 is MNHNS and CDR2 is SASEGT. This chain's CDR3 is CASSQDRGPLNYGYTF. The CDR3 DNA reads TGTGCCAGCAGTCAAGACAGGGGGCCGCTTAACTATGGCTACACCTTC.

This rearrangement joins TRBV3-1 (or the pseudogene TRBV3-2) to TRBJ2-1; 8 bases map to TRBD1. The CDR3 runs to 17 residues. Trimming removed 0 bases from V and 2 bases from J; junction bases left unmatched: 6. Per the germline V gene, CDR1 is LGHDT and CDR2 is YNNKEL (reference sequence). CDR3 amino acids: CASSQDAGGATYNEQFF. CDR3 DNA sequence: TGTGCCAGCAGCCAAGATGCAGGGGGCGCCACCTACAATGAGCAGTTCTTC.

CDR3 DNA sequence: TGTGCCAGCAGCTTGGACGGCTCCTACGAGCAGTACTTC. Translated: CASSLDGSYEQYF. This chain links TRBV5-4 with TRBJ2-7; no clear D gene. CDR1 SGHNT and CDR2 YYREEE come from the germline V gene (reference sequence). V was trimmed by 0 bases and J by 0 bases, leaving 4 bases between them. The CDR3 covers 13 residues.

The chain links TRBV11-2 to TRBJ2-5, with 8 bases lining up with TRBD1. The germline V gene encodes CDR1 SGHAT and CDR2 FQNNGV. The CDR3 consists of 14 residues. The J segment lost 5 bases and the V segment lost 5 bases, leaving 7 bases of the junction unmatched. Written as DNA, the CDR3 is TGTGCCAGCAGCCCTTCCAGGGGGCGGGAGACCCAGTACTTC. It specifies CASSPSRGRETQYF.

V is TRBV7-2 and J is TRBJ2-2; 10 bases agree with TRBD1. This CDR3 comprises 15 residues. The germline V gene encodes CDR1 SGHTA and CDR2 FQGNSA. V lost 3 bases to trimming and J lost 8 bases; unmatched junction nucleotides: 6. DNA for the CDR3: TGTGCCAGCAGCTTCTGGACAGGGGGTCTAGGGGAGCTGTTTTTT. Translated: CASSFWTGGLGELFF.

This clone has more than one count but fewer than ten. The rearrangement uses TRBV19 and TRBJ1-1; a weak D match, TRBD1 (6 bases). CDR1 and CDR2 (germline): LNHDA, SQIVND (reference sequence). This CDR3 region has 14 residues. The V and J ends lost 7 bases and 4 bases respectively, with 16 bases between them. The CDR3 region is CASTRGEGGTEAFF. CDR3 sequence (DNA): TGTGCCAGTACCCGCGGGGAGGGGGGCACTGAAGCTTTCTTT. Full variable domain (rest looked up from reference TRBV19 and TRBJ1-1): DGGITQSPKYLFRKEGQNVTLSCEQNLNHDAMYWYRQDPGQGLRLIYYSQIVNDFQKGDIAEGYSVSREKKESFPLTVTSAQKNPTAFYLCASTRGEGGTEAFFGQGTRLTVV.

The chain employs TRBV2 and TRBJ1-1; tentative D call: TRBD1 (5 bases). The CDR3 covers 15 residues. V was cut by 8 bases and J by 1 base, with 17 bases left in between. The V gene's germline CDR1 is SNHLY and CDR2 FYNNEI. The CDR3 sequence: CASSSDRTKNTEAFF. The CDR3 nucleotides are TGTGCCAGCTCGTCGGATAGGACAAAGAACACTGAAGCTTTCTTT.

V is TRBV3-1 (or the pseudogene TRBV3-2) and J is TRBJ1-3; 9 nucleotides agree with TRBD1. This CDR3 comprises 14 residues. The ends lost 4 bases at V and 7 bases at J; junction bases unmatched: 5. Germline CDR1 reads LGHDT; CDR2 reads YNNKEL (reference sequence). The CDR3 DNA reads as TGTGCCAGCAGCCCCCGGGACAGGGATAACACCATATATTTT. Residues: CASSPRDRDNTIYF.